One and the same sample provided the 5 T cell receptor beta chains below, sequenced in a study of blood T cells in healthy people across ages. Together with a sample-barcoded 5' primer, a J-beta primer mix was included in a second PCR lasting roughly 6 to 12 cycles. TCRdb itself ran the 5' RACE reads through MiXCR, one entry per CDR3 protein. This sample has 700,000 to 950,000 distinct CDR3 sequences, with roughly 50% found just once. What was sequenced was blood. These receptors were collected from a young man in good health.

J is TRBJ1-5 and V is TRBV20-1; D not resolved. Germline V lookup: CDR1 DFQATT, CDR2 SNEGSKA (reference sequence). The CDR3 spans 13 residues. The V and J ends lost 4 bases and 1 base respectively, with 8 bases between them. DNA of the CDR3: TGCAGTGCTATTCGAGAAAGCAATCAGCCCCAGCATTTT. Protein: CSAIRESNQPQHF.

This clonotype appeared a few times. The chain uses TRBV4-1 and TRBJ2-6; perhaps TRBD1 as D (5 bases). The CDR3 sequence is 18 residues long. Trimming took 4 bases from V and 1 from J, leaving 17 bases between them. Germline lookup yields CDR1 MGHRA and CDR2 YSYEKL. CDR3 bases: TGCGCCAGCAGCCCAACCCAGACAGTAGATTCTGGGGCCAACGTCCTGACTTTC. It translates to CASSPTQTVDSGANVLTF.

This clonotype was picked up one time. The V and J genes are TRBV5-1 and TRBJ1-1; D uncertain. Germline V CDR1 and CDR2: SGHRS, YFSETQ. The germline V and J ends were trimmed by 6 bases and 5 bases, with 17 bases remaining between them. CDR3 size: 14 residues. The CDR3 DNA reads TGCGCCAGCACCCTGCGGGGAGGGTGGACTGAAGCTTTCTTT. Its protein product is CASTLRGGWTEAFF.

The sample holds a few counts of this clonotype. The CDR3 reads CASSVGGSDQPQHF. The CDR3 DNA sequence: TGTGCCAGCAGCGTAGGGGGGTCCGATCAGCCCCAGCATTTT. This chain joins TRBV9 and TRBJ1-5; a weak D match, TRBD1 (5 bases). Germline lookup yields CDR1 SGDLS and CDR2 YYNGEE. V was trimmed by 0 bases and J by 5 bases, leaving 9 bases between them. This CDR3 has 14 residues.

This clonotype was seen more than once but under ten times. The chain is built from TRBV29-1 and TRBJ2-5, with D tentatively TRBD2 (6 bases). CDR1 is SQVTM and CDR2 is ANQGSEA in the germline V gene. With 8 bases removed from V and 0 bases from J, the gap between germline ends came to 13 bases. CDR3 length: 13 amino acids. The CDR3 loop reads CSLSSAYQETQYF. DNA for the CDR3: TGCAGCCTTTCTAGCGCCTACCAAGAGACCCAGTACTTC. The full variable domain, rest sourced from reference TRBV29-1 and TRBJ2-5, is SAVISQKPSRDICQRGTSLTIQCQVDSQVTMMFWYRQQPGQSLTLIATANQGSEATYESGFVIDKFPISRPNLTFSTLTVSNMSPEDSSIYLCSLSSAYQETQYFGPGTRLLVL.